This T cell receptor (beta chain) was observed in a study of CD4 and CD8 cells across lung adenocarcinoma regions. Via MiXCR, TCRdb re-called the PCR reads, giving one row per CDR3 protein. The table includes more than 9,500 distinct CDR3 sequences, 40% to 55% detected once. CDR3 length equals 15 residues. Looked up from germline, CDR1 is MNHEY and CDR2 is SVGAGI. Unmatched junction bases numbered 2, after V lost 4 bases and J lost 0 bases. Localized lung adenocarcinoma, a non-small cell lung cancer, affected the donors. This clonotype ranks as medium-sized (0.01 to 0.1%). This receptor was taken from a female donor with lung adenocarcinoma. The CD4 and CD8 labels of this study may be unreliable. Sequencing was done on a sample of CD8+ T cells from the margin of a lung tumor. This chain uses TRBV6-5 with TRBJ2-1; TRBD1 matches 8 bases. The CDR3 protein is CASSSTGASYNEQFF. Written as DNA, the CDR3 is TGTGCCAGCAGTTCGACAGGGGCCTCCTACAATGAGCAGTTCTTC.